This T cell receptor beta chain originates from a study of STAT5B mutations in CD4+ large granular lymphocyte leukemia. Study-level results: No patients shared main leukemic clonotypes, though about 25% appeared at low frequency elsewhere.

Sequencing was performed with immunoSEQ multiplex PCR; in TCRdb, only in-frame clones are kept and a portion is missing. The data contain 30,000 or so clones, roughly three quarters of them seen just once; the ten biggest clones take up around 1%. The germline gives CDR1 SGHDT, CDR2 YYEEEE. The CDR3 is 15 residues long. V was cut by 4 bases and J by 0 bases, with 14 bases left in between. Concerning this clone: The antigen is undetermined.

The receptor comes from a human donor in good health. The rearrangement uses TRBV5-6 and TRBJ2-7; the D gene is possibly TRBD1 (5 bases). Sequencing was performed on CD4+ T cells from blood buffy coats. The CDR3 coding sequence is TGTGCCAGCAGCCGCCGACAGCTACACTCCTACGAGCAGTACTTC. It codes for CASSRRQLHSYEQYF.